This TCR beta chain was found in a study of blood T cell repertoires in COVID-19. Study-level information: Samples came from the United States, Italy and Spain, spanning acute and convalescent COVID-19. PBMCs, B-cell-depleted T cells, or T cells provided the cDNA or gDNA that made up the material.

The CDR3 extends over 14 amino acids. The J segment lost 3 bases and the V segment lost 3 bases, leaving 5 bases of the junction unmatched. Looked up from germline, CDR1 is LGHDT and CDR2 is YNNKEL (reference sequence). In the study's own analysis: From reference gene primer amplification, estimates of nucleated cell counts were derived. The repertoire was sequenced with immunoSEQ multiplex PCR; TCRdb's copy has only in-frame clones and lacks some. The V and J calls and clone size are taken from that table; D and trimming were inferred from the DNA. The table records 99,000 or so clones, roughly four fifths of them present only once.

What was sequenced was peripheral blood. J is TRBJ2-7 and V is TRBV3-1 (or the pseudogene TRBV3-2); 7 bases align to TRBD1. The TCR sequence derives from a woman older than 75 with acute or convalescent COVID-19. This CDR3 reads CASSQGTAIYEQYF. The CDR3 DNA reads TGTGCCAGCAGCCAGGGGACAGCGATCTACGAGCAGTACTTC.